This T cell receptor beta chain was retrieved from a study of shared T cell receptors in the human thymus. Germline CDR1 and CDR2: SGHVS and FNYEAQ. V lost 5 bases, J lost 5 bases, and 7 bases stayed unmatched. The CDR3 sequence is 14 residues long. Produced via immunoSEQ multiplex PCR; TCRdb's table is partial and in-frame only. Of roughly 710,000 clones listed, 80% to 90% are singletons. The sample also formed part of further work on human thymus T cells. According to that study: The donors were infants in Finland with congenital heart defects, otherwise immunologically healthy. Corrective heart surgery yielded the resections from which the thymus tissue came. In thymic and blood repertoires alike, V and J usage looked biased. Related studies noted strongly shared thymic repertoires across unrelated people.

The chain uses TRBV7-6 and TRBJ2-5, with 8 bases lining up with TRBD2. Sample: thymocytes. The TCR was taken from a girl under three years old with a congenital heart defect. CDR3 sequence (DNA): TGTGCCAGCAGCCAAGGACTAGCTGTGGAGACCCAGTACTTC. Amino acids: CASSQGLAVETQYF.